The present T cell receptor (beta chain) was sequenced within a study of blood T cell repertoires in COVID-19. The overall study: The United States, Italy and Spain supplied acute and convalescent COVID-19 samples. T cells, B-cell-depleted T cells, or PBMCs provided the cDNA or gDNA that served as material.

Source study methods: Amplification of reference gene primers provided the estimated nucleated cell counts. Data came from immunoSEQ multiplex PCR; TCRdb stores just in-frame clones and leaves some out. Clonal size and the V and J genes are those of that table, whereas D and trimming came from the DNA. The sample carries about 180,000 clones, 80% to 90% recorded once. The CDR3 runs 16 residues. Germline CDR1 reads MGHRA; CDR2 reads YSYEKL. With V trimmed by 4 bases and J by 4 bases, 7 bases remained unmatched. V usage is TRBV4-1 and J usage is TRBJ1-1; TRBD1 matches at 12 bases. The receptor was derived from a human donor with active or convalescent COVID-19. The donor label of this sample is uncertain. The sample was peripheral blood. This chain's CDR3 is CASSLGQGAAGTEAFF. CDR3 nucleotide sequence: TGCGCCAGCAGCCTGGGACAGGGGGCGGCGGGCACTGAAGCTTTCTTT.